One and the same sample provided the 27 T cell receptor beta chains below, sequenced in a study of shared T cell receptors in the human thymus. TCRdb keeps only in-frame clones here, not all; method: immunoSEQ multiplex PCR. The table shows over 650,000 clones, with around 87% occurring only once. These records were also assigned to another study, of human thymus T cells.

The sequencing input was thymocytes. Source of these receptors: a boy under two years old with a congenital heart defect.

The V and J genes are TRBV29-1 and TRBJ2-2, with 8 positions matching TRBD1. The CDR3 runs to 16 residues. Germline lookup yields CDR1 SQVTM and CDR2 ANQGSEA. V was pared by 5 bases and J by 3 bases, with 11 bases of the junction left unmatched. The CDR3 DNA reads as TGCAGCGTTCTGTGGACAGGGCAACCTTACACCGGGGAGCTGTTTTTT. Its translation: CSVLWTGQPYTGELFF.

This chain joins TRBV28 and TRBJ1-5, with 9 bases aligning to TRBD1. Trimming at V came to 9 bases and at J to 4 bases, leaving 4 bases not matched to a gene. Germline loops: CDR1 MDHEN, CDR2 SYDVKM. CDR3 size: 13 residues. The CDR3 region has the DNA TGTGCCAGTGACAGGGGGAAAAATCAGCCCCAGCATTTT. This encodes CASDRGKNQPQHF.

In this sample, this clone turned up a few times. The chain recombines TRBV19 with TRBJ1-1, with unresolved D. Germline-derived CDR1 and CDR2 are LNHDA and SQIVND (reference sequence). The CDR3 totals 12 residues. Trimming pared 3 bases from V and 3 bases from J, leaving 5 bases between. CDR3 DNA: TGTGCCAGTAGTATTACGGACACTGAAGCTTTCTTT. Its protein product is CASSITDTEAFF.

This chain uses TRBV5-4 with TRBJ2-1, with 10 bases matching TRBD2. The CDR3 covers 13 residues. Looked up from germline, CDR1 is SGHNT and CDR2 is YYREEE (reference sequence). V shed 5 bases and J 8 bases; nucleotides not matched to a gene: 4. The CDR3 loop reads CASRTGTSDEQFF. Written as DNA, the CDR3 is TGTGCCAGCAGAACCGGGACTAGCGATGAGCAGTTCTTC.

The V call is TRBV15, the J call TRBJ1-1, with D perhaps TRBD1 (5 bases). The germline V and J ends were trimmed by 0 bases and 0 bases, with 17 bases remaining between them. Germline assignment: CDR1 LNHNV and CDR2 YYDKDF (reference sequence). The CDR3 runs 18 residues. The CDR3 loop reads CATSRDLPRAGMNTEAFF. Written as DNA, the CDR3 is TGTGCCACCAGCAGAGATCTCCCTAGGGCAGGGATGAACACTGAAGCTTTCTTT.

The chain links TRBV6-1 to TRBJ2-6, with 9 bases matching TRBD1. Germline values: CDR1 MNHNS, CDR2 SASEGT. The CDR3 sequence is 18 residues long. Germline trimming cut 2 bases from V and 1 base from J; bases unmatched to any gene: 6. The CDR3 DNA follows: TGTGCCAGCAGTGAAATAGACGGACAGGGGTCTGGGGCCAACGTCCTGACTTTC. It is translated as CASSEIDGQGSGANVLTF.

CDR3 sequence (DNA): TGTGCCAGCAGCCTGACAGAAAACTATGGCTACACCTTC. Amino acids: CASSLTENYGYTF. The chain is built from TRBV9 and TRBJ1-2; possibly TRBD1 for D (5 bases). CDR1 and CDR2 (germline): SGDLS, YYNGEE. The CDR3 is 13 amino acids. V was cut by 4 bases and J by 2 bases, with 9 bases left in between.

V usage is TRBV27 and J usage is TRBJ1-5; 10 positions match TRBD1. The CDR3 spans 14 residues. Germline V gene sequence: CDR1 MNHEY, CDR2 SMNVEV (reference sequence). The J segment lost 0 bases and the V segment lost 8 bases, leaving 1 base of the junction unmatched. CDR3 sequence (DNA): TGTGCCAGCCGGGACAGGGGTAGCAATCAGCCCCAGCATTTT. This gives the protein CASRDRGSNQPQHF.

The chain couples TRBV27 to TRBJ1-5; no firm D call. Trimming took 1 base from V and 3 from J, leaving 10 bases between them. The CDR3 spans 15 residues. The V gene's germline CDR1 is MNHEY and CDR2 SMNVEV (reference sequence). The CDR3 nucleotides are TGTGCCAGCAGTTTATTGGGCAGAGACAATCAGCCCCAGCATTTT. It yields the protein CASSLLGRDNQPQHF.

This clone appeared a single time. The chain joins TRBV27 to TRBJ2-7; TRBD2 agrees at 12 bases. Germline V gives CDR1 MNHEY, CDR2 SMNVEV (reference sequence). CDR3 length equals 13 residues. The J segment lost 10 bases and the V segment lost 4 bases, leaving 5 bases of the junction unmatched. CDR3: CASSSPTSGRQYF. CDR3 nucleotides: TGTGCCAGCAGTTCACCGACTAGCGGGAGACAGTACTTC.

In its sample, this clone was seen a few times. This CDR3 reads CASNKTPGTGDWDGYTF. CDR3 nucleotide sequence: TGTGCCAGCAACAAAACCCCCGGGACAGGGGATTGGGATGGCTACACCTTC. The chain employs TRBV11-2 and TRBJ1-2; 10 bases agree with TRBD1. V dropped 7 bases and J dropped 6; count of bases not matched to a gene: 17. The CDR3 loop spans 17 amino acids. The V gene's germline CDR1 is SGHAT and CDR2 FQNNGV.

Concerning this clone: Other DNA sequences in this sample translate to the same CDR3. The rearrangement joins TRBV20-1 to TRBJ2-5; no clear D. The V and J ends lost 3 bases and 5 bases respectively, with 4 bases between them. The CDR3 has 10 amino acids. Germline CDR1 and CDR2: DFQATT and SNEGSKA (reference sequence). CDR3 DNA: TGCAGTGCTAGCAGTGAGACCCAGTACTTC. Amino acids: CSASSETQYF.

J is TRBJ1-1 and V is TRBV27; 10 bases match TRBD1. Germline V lookup: CDR1 MNHEY, CDR2 SMNVEV (reference sequence). The CDR3 is 15 residues long. J gave up 6 bases and V 0 bases, and 4 bases lay outside the gene matches. CDR3 in amino acids: CASSLSPDRGAEAFF. In DNA, the CDR3 is TGTGCCAGCAGTTTATCGCCGGACAGGGGGGCTGAAGCTTTCTTT.

This rearrangement joins TRBV5-4 to TRBJ2-7; 7 bases are a match to TRBD2. Germline CDR1 reads SGHNT; CDR2 reads YYREEE (reference sequence). CDR3 length: 15 amino acids. Germline trimming cut 5 bases from V and 6 bases from J; bases unmatched to any gene: 14. CDR3 residues: CASRKLESGTLEQYF. CDR3 DNA sequence: TGTGCCAGCAGAAAACTCGAAAGCGGGACTCTCGAGCAGTACTTC.

The table lists this clone with a count of one. J is TRBJ2-7 and V is TRBV29-1; TRBD1 aligns across 9 bases. Germline CDR1 and CDR2: SQVTM and ANQGSEA. CDR3 length: 14 amino acids. Trimming at V came to 6 bases and at J to 5 bases, leaving 11 bases not matched to a gene. CDR3 in DNA: TGCAGCGTGGAGACCGGGACAGGGAGGGACGAGCAGTACTTC. Its translation: CSVETGTGRDEQYF.

The chain combines TRBV5-1 with TRBJ2-1; 7 positions match TRBD1. The CDR3 is made up of 16 amino acids. CDR1 and CDR2 from the germline V gene are SGHRS and YFSETQ. Trimming removed 4 bases from V and 6 bases from J; junction bases left unmatched: 13. The CDR3 DNA reads as TGCGCCAGCAGCGTAAGAGCAGGGGGACCCCTCAATGAGCAGTTCTTC. This gives the protein CASSVRAGGPLNEQFF.

There are a few counts of this clone. The rearrangement joins TRBV2 to TRBJ1-2; 7 bases agree with TRBD1. V lost 4 bases and J lost 7; bases outside the gene matches: 9. This CDR3 is built from 14 residues. Germline CDR1 reads SNHLY; CDR2 reads FYNNEI. The CDR3 DNA sequence: TGTGCCAGCAGTGTGGACCGGGACAGTTCTGGCTACACCTTC. Residues: CASSVDRDSSGYTF.

The chain employs TRBV11-2 and TRBJ1-2; maybe TRBD1 (5 bases). Trimming removed 5 bases at V and 2 bases at J, with 12 bases between. The CDR3 is 14 residues long. Per germline, CDR1 SGHAT and CDR2 FQNNGV. CDR3 in amino acids: CASSPPNRNYGYTF. The CDR3, as DNA: TGTGCCAGCAGCCCCCCCAACAGGAACTATGGCTACACCTTC.

The chain is built from TRBV28 and TRBJ2-1; D remains unclear. Trimming took 5 bases from V and 0 from J, leaving 23 bases between them. The CDR3 loop spans 19 amino acids. Germline CDR1 is MDHEN and CDR2 is SYDVKM. This CDR3 reads CASSPSHAFSLSSYNEQFF. CDR3 nucleotides: TGTGCCAGCAGTCCCTCTCACGCTTTTAGTCTTAGCTCCTACAATGAGCAGTTCTTC.

The chain joins TRBV28 to TRBJ1-2; 7 bases match TRBD1. Germline CDR1 reads MDHEN; CDR2 reads SYDVKM. Losses at the gene ends were 8 bases for V and 2 bases for J; bases not matched to a gene: 8. The CDR3 contains 14 residues. CDR3 protein: CASERRGRNYGYTF. The CDR3 DNA sequence: TGTGCCAGCGAGAGGAGGGGGCGGAACTATGGCTACACCTTC.

The chain links TRBV7-8 to TRBJ1-1; D remains ambiguous. Per the germline V gene, CDR1 is SGHVS and CDR2 is FQNEAQ. The CDR3 is 11 residues long. Trimming cost V 6 bases and J 5 bases, with 7 bases left between them. The CDR3 here is CASSTLTEAFF. For the CDR3, the DNA is TGTGCCAGCAGTACTCTAACTGAAGCTTTCTTT.

This chain links TRBV28 with TRBJ2-5, with D tentatively TRBD2 (7 bases). The V end was cut by 3 bases, the J end by 8 bases, with 25 bases between. The germline gives CDR1 MDHEN, CDR2 SYDVKM. The CDR3 totals 17 residues. The CDR3 nucleotides are TGTGCCAGCAGTTTCGTCGGTCAAGGGGGGGCGAGGGGAACCCAGTACTTC. It specifies CASSFVGQGGARGTQYF.

J is TRBJ1-2 and V is TRBV5-6; 8 bases are shared with TRBD1. The CDR3 loop spans 17 amino acids. Trimming removed 1 base from V and 4 bases from J; junction bases left unmatched: 12. The germline V gene encodes CDR1 SGHDT and CDR2 YYEEEE. DNA of the CDR3: TGTGCCAGCAGCTTGAGGCGGAACACAGGGGGAGTCTATGGCTACACCTTC. Residues: CASSLRRNTGGVYGYTF.

This chain uses TRBV14 with TRBJ2-2; TRBD2 matches 8 bases. V shed 0 bases, J shed 5 bases, and the junction held 8 bases outside the gene matches. The length of the CDR3 is 17 residues. CDR1 and CDR2 from the germline V gene are SGHDN and FVKESK. CDR3 coding DNA: TGTGCCAGCAGCCAAGAGGACGGGACTAGTTCGACCGGGGAGCTGTTTTTT. Protein: CASSQEDGTSSTGELFF.

The chain links TRBV15 to TRBJ2-7; 13 bases map to TRBD2. The V gene end was trimmed by 3 bases and the J gene end by 0 bases; junction bases not matched to a gene: 17. Per germline, CDR1 LNHNV and CDR2 YYDKDF (reference sequence). CDR3 length: 21 amino acids. CDR3 region: CATSSRIRTSGGKRLSYEQYF. CDR3 bases: TGTGCCACCAGCAGCCGGATCCGGACTAGCGGGGGAAAACGACTCTCCTACGAGCAGTACTTC.

This clone was found once. The chain employs TRBV28 and TRBJ2-7; weak D call: TRBD1 (6 bases). The CDR3 length is 16 residues. Trimming left V 3 bases short and J 0 bases short, with 15 bases between. Looked up from germline, CDR1 is MDHEN and CDR2 is SYDVKM. The CDR3 region is CASSFSLQGRSYEQYF. The CDR3 region has the DNA TGTGCCAGCAGTTTTTCTTTACAGGGCCGCTCCTACGAGCAGTACTTC.

The chain uses TRBV5-6 and TRBJ2-2, with D possibly TRBD1 on 6 matching bases. Per the germline V gene, CDR1 is SGHDT and CDR2 is YYEEEE. This CDR3 spans 16 amino acids. V lost 2 bases and J lost 4, with 15 bases in between. This CDR3 is CASSFLQGSPTGELFF. CDR3 DNA: TGTGCCAGCAGCTTTCTCCAGGGGAGCCCCACCGGGGAGCTGTTTTTT.